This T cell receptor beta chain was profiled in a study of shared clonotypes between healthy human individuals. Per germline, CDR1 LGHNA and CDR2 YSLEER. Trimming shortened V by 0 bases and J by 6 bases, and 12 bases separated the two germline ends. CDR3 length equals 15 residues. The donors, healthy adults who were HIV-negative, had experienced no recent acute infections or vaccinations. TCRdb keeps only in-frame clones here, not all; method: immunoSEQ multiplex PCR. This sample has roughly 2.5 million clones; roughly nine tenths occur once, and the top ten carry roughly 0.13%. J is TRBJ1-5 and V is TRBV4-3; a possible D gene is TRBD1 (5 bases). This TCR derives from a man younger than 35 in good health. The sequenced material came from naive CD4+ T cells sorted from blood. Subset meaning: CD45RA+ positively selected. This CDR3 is CASSQESGGGQPQHF. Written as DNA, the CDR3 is TGCGCCAGCAGCCAAGAATCCGGGGGAGGTCAGCCCCAGCATTTT.